The 17 T cell receptor beta chains below were found in one sample sequenced in a study of cytomegalovirus exposure and HLA in healthy donors. PCR amplification relied on 60 Vbeta primers (plus 13 Jbeta primers). Libraries were prepared by immunoSEQ multiplex PCR; TCRdb keeps only in-frame clonotypes and omits some of them. The profile shows 140,000 or so clones, 75% to 80% of them singletons. Input material: PBMCs. The source is a woman aged 25 to 45 in good health and CMV-seronegative.

Only a few counts were recorded for this clone. V gene TRBV4-3 combines with J gene TRBJ1-1, with D hard to call. This CDR3 is built from 14 residues. Trimming took off 1 base at V and 5 bases at J, with 11 bases between the two ends. Germline-derived CDR1 and CDR2 are LGHNA and YSLEER. The CDR3 DNA reads TGCGCCAGCAGCCAAGGAGGGTGGAATACTGAAGCTTTCTTT. Residues: CASSQGGWNTEAFF.

The sample holds a few counts of this clone. CDR3 protein: CASSLLGQVNIQYF. For the CDR3, the DNA is TGCGCCAGCAGCTTGTTGGGACAGGTGAACATTCAGTACTTC. This chain uses TRBV5-1 with TRBJ2-4, with TRBD1 identical over 8 bases. Trimming at V came to 1 base and at J to 7 bases, leaving 4 bases not matched to a gene. The CDR3 has 14 amino acids. Germline CDR1 and CDR2: SGHRS and YFSETQ.

This clone was recorded only once. The chain joins TRBV18 to TRBJ1-1, with D unclear. This CDR3 region has 15 residues. Germline V gene data show CDR1 as KGHSH and CDR2 as LQKENI. Deletions cut 0 bases from V and 1 base from J, with 9 bases between. CDR3 protein: CASSPPTGSNTEAFF. CDR3 nucleotide sequence: TGTGCCAGCTCACCACCGACGGGGTCGAACACTGAAGCTTTCTTT.

V is TRBV4-1 and J is TRBJ1-1; TRBD1 might be the D (6 bases). CDR1 and CDR2 (germline): MGHRA, YSYEKL. The V gene lost 1 base and the J gene lost 11 bases, with 26 bases spanning the gap. The CDR3 is made up of 17 amino acids. Written as DNA, the CDR3 is TGCGCCAGCAGCCAAGGCAATGACAGGTCGGATGCTATTGATGCTTTCTTT. Translating gives CASSQGNDRSDAIDAFF.

The chain uses TRBV10-1 and TRBJ1-2; D not certain. The CDR3 length is 13 residues. The germline CDR1 and CDR2 sequences are WNHNN and SYGVQD (reference sequence). Trimming stripped 4 bases from V and 0 bases from J, with 6 bases between. CDR3 nucleotides: TGCGCCAGCAGTGTATCCGCTAACTATGGCTACACCTTC. It yields the protein CASSVSANYGYTF.

This clone was seen a single time. The J gene is TRBJ2-7, the V gene TRBV21-1; TRBD1 is taken as the D call from the table, unchecked against the DNA. TRBV21-1 counts as a pseudogene. This CDR3 spans 16 amino acids. The CDR3 DNA reads as TGTGCCAGCAGCAAAGCGGTCCTCAAGGGGGCCCACGAGCAGTACTTC. This encodes CASSKAVLKGAHEQYF.

The J gene is TRBJ2-7, the V gene TRBV11-1; 10 bases match TRBD1. V lost 5 bases to trimming and J lost 3 bases; unmatched junction nucleotides: 7. CDR1 SGHAT and CDR2 FQDESV come from the germline V gene (reference sequence). This CDR3 comprises 15 residues. This CDR3 is CASSRTGTGDYEQYF. CDR3 nucleotide sequence: TGTGCCAGCAGCCGAACCGGGACAGGGGACTACGAGCAGTACTTC.

The V gene is TRBV18, the J gene TRBJ1-1, with 7 bases lining up with TRBD1. Germline values: CDR1 KGHSH, CDR2 LQKENI. The CDR3 runs 15 residues. Losses at the gene ends were 3 bases for V and 1 base for J; bases not matched to a gene: 5. In nucleotides, the CDR3 is TGTGCCAGCTCACCGGAACAGGGGAAGAACACTGAAGCTTTCTTT. It codes for CASSPEQGKNTEAFF.

V is TRBV11-2 and J is TRBJ2-1; 8 bases line up with TRBD2. V lost 4 bases to trimming and J lost 8 bases; unmatched junction nucleotides: 10. Germline CDR1 SGHAT, CDR2 FQNNGV. The CDR3 is 15 residues long. CDR3 DNA sequence: TGTGCCAGCAGCTCGGGGGGGCCGGGGGTAGATGAGCAGTTCTTC. Translated, it gives CASSSGGPGVDEQFF. The complete variable domain, with remaining parts taken from reference TRBV11-2 and TRBJ2-1, reads EAGVAQSPRYKIIEKRQSVAFWCNPISGHATLYWYQQILGQGPKLLIQFQNNGVVDDSQLPKDRFSAERLKGVDSTLKIQPAKLEDSAVYLCASSSGGPGVDEQFFGPGTRLTVL.

The chain couples TRBV2 to TRBJ2-3; 8 bases line up with TRBD2. From germline, CDR1 is SNHLY and CDR2 FYNNEI. The J segment lost 3 bases and the V segment lost 9 bases, leaving 11 bases of the junction unmatched. The CDR3 is 15 amino acids. The CDR3 region is CASPGGGLATDTQYF. CDR3 DNA: TGTGCCAGTCCCGGGGGCGGACTAGCAACAGATACGCAGTATTTT.

In DNA form, the CDR3 reads TGTGCCAGCAGAGTACTAGCTACCACCGGGGAGCTGTTTTTT. It encodes CASRVLATTGELFF. The rearrangement uses TRBV6-5 and TRBJ2-2; tentative D call: TRBD2 (6 bases). With 6 bases removed from V and 4 bases from J, the gap between germline ends came to 12 bases. This CDR3 contains 14 residues. Per the germline V gene, CDR1 is MNHEY and CDR2 is SVGAGI.

CDR3: CASSYGPGINQPQHF. The CDR3 nucleotides are TGTGCCAGCAGTTATGGCCCAGGAATCAATCAGCCCCAGCATTTT. V usage is TRBV6-5 and J usage is TRBJ1-5, with D uncertain. The CDR3 extends over 15 amino acids. Trimming removed 3 bases from V and 3 bases from J, with 12 bases in between. Germline V CDR1 and CDR2: MNHEY, SVGAGI.

V is TRBV2 and J is TRBJ2-5, with 9 bases fitting TRBD1. V shed 6 bases, J shed 2 bases, and the junction held 7 bases outside the gene matches. The CDR3 contains 15 residues. Germline V gene lookup returns CDR1 SNHLY and CDR2 FYNNEI. This CDR3 reads CASSTNRGQQETQYF. The CDR3 DNA is TGTGCCAGCAGCACCAACAGGGGGCAGCAAGAGACCCAGTACTTC.

This chain connects TRBV2 to TRBJ1-5; D not certain. Germline lookup yields CDR1 SNHLY and CDR2 FYNNEI. CDR3 length: 16 amino acids. Between the trimmed V and J ends, which lost 7 bases and 0 bases, there was a span of 16 bases. For the CDR3, the DNA is TGTGCCAGCACCGAGGGTCGAGCAGGTAGCAATCAGCCCCAGCATTTT. Translation gives CASTEGRAGSNQPQHF.

The rearrangement links TRBV6-6 to TRBJ1-1; unclear D gene. This CDR3 spans 15 amino acids. Germline V CDR1 and CDR2: MNHNY, SVGAGI (reference sequence). Deletions cut 7 bases from V and 6 bases from J, with 21 bases between. Here the CDR3 reads CASIWEISGSAEAFF. The CDR3 DNA follows: TGTGCCAGCATATGGGAGATTTCGGGGTCCGCTGAAGCTTTCTTT.

The rearrangement joins TRBV2 to TRBJ2-3; D uncertain. This CDR3 has 15 amino acids. Germline loops: CDR1 SNHLY, CDR2 FYNNEI. V was clipped by 6 bases and J by 0 bases, with 13 bases between them. This chain's CDR3 is CASSPPTLSTDTQYF. CDR3 bases: TGTGCCAGCAGCCCGCCTACCCTTAGCACAGATACGCAGTATTTT.

This chain connects TRBV11-2 to TRBJ2-1, with a weak D call TRBD2 (6 bases). This CDR3 has 13 residues. Trimming took off 5 bases at V and 10 bases at J, with 15 bases between the two ends. CDR1 is SGHAT, CDR2 FQNNGV, per germline. The CDR3 here is CASSPPRGWEQFF. Here the CDR3 DNA reads TGTGCCAGCAGCCCACCGCGGGGCTGGGAGCAGTTCTTC.